The entry that follows covers one T cell receptor (beta chain) sequence. No antigen is known for it. The sample is drawn from a study of OX40 agonist ivuxolimab in advanced cancers. CDR3 length: 15 residues. Germline loops: CDR1 LNHDA, CDR2 SQIVND (reference sequence). V was clipped by 5 bases and J by 8 bases, with 21 bases between them. TCRdb's table, derived via immunoSEQ multiplex PCR, lists solely in-frame clones and lacks some. This table holds 90,000 or so clones, about 87% found once. Study observations and caveats: Relative to CD4+ cells, CD8+ T cells on average had more expanded clones. People who partly responded at 0.1-3.0 mg/kg had some of the least clonal expansion seen.

The chain combines TRBV19 with TRBJ1-1; unclear D gene. This sample comprised CD4+ or CD8+ T cells sorted from blood, obtained in a trial of the OX40 agonist ivuxolimab. The receptor was isolated from an adult with an advanced solid tumor such as melanoma, head and neck, liver or kidney cancer. Written as DNA, the CDR3 is TGTGCCAGTAGTGAAAACCGGGCCCCAGCTGGGGAAGCTTTCTTT. This encodes CASSENRAPAGEAFF. The variable domain in full, with the rest retrieved from reference TRBV19 and TRBJ1-1, is DGGITQSPKYLFRKEGQNVTLSCEQNLNHDAMYWYRQDPGQGLRLIYYSQIVNDFQKGDIAEGYSVSREKKESFPLTVTSAQKNPTAFYLCASSENRAPAGEAFFGQGTRLTVV.